A selection of T cell receptor beta chains follows, all from one sample in a study of T-cell memory formation after mild COVID-19. TCRdb independently ran MiXCR on the 5' RACE reads; one entry per CDR3 protein. The data contain about 400,000 distinct CDR3 sequences, 20% to 30% of them singletons. Sequencing was performed on PBMCs or a T cell subset sorted from them (not recorded which). Every receptor here comes from an adult woman who had mild COVID-19 (a few samples of this study predate the infection). Cell type and time point are not known. CDR3s include the opening cysteine and the closing phenylalanine or tryptophan. D genes are given only for firm matches. For some rows the clone size is stated as once, few or many, or as a class when expanded; others skip it.

V	J	size	D	CDR3	DNA
TRBV7-6	TRBJ2-7	-	-	CASSPEPVSSYEQYF	TGTGCCAGCAGCCCGGAGCCGGTGAGCTCCTACGAGCAGTACTTC
TRBV7-9	TRBJ2-7	-	-	CASSRTENLDEQYF	TGTGCCAGCAGCCGGACAGAAAATCTAGACGAGCAGTACTTC
TRBV4-3	TRBJ2-1	few	TRBD2	CASSQELAGRSDEQFF	TGCGCCAGCAGCCAAGAGCTAGCGGGTCGATCCGATGAGCAGTTCTTC
TRBV5-1	TRBJ2-7	-	-	CASSLTVGGSYEQYF	TGCGCCAGCAGCTTGACTGTGGGGGGCTCCTACGAGCAGTACTTC
TRBV7-9	TRBJ2-2	-	TRBD1	CASSKGQQGQLFF	TGTGCCAGCAGCAAGGGGCAACAGGGGCAGCTGTTTTTT
TRBV10-2	TRBJ1-2	few	-	CASSEIGTTVYGYTF	TGCGCCAGCAGTGAGATCGGGACAACTGTCTATGGCTACACCTTC
TRBV4-1	TRBJ1-4	many	-	CASSSSGTGNEKLFF	TGCGCCAGCAGTTCTTCTGGAACAGGGAACGAAAAACTGTTTTTT
TRBV5-1	TRBJ1-3	few	TRBD1	CASSSWTGNGNTIYF	TGCGCCAGCAGCTCCTGGACAGGGAACGGAAACACCATATATTTT
TRBV7-9	TRBJ1-6	-	-	CASSRWGVDSPLHF	TGTGCCAGCAGCCGATGGGGAGTTGATTCACCCCTCCACTTT
TRBV3-1	TRBJ2-1	few	TRBD1	CASSQGVGGFQFF	TGTGCCAGCAGCCAAGGGGTAGGGGGCTTTCAGTTCTTC
TRBV24-1	TRBJ2-5	few	-	CATSDAGRQETQYF	TGTGCCACCAGTGATGCCGGGAGACAAGAGACCCAGTACTTC
TRBV6-1	TRBJ2-7	-	-	CASSEGGHEQYF	TGTGCCAGCAGTGAAGGGGGGCACGAGCAGTACTTC
TRBV7-9	TRBJ2-1	-	TRBD2	CASTREREESKQFF	TGTGCCAGCACCCGAGAGCGGGAGGAAAGTAAGCAGTTCTTC
TRBV7-9	TRBJ2-7	few	TRBD1	CASSTPPGTGPYEQYF	TGTGCCAGCAGCACCCCCCCCGGGACAGGGCCCTACGAGCAGTACTTC
TRBV2	TRBJ2-2	few	-	CASSDLGDPGELFF	TGTGCCAGCAGTGACTTGGGCGATCCCGGGGAGCTGTTTTTT
TRBV27	TRBJ2-5	few	TRBD2	CASSFWREGRETQYF	TGTGCCAGCAGTTTCTGGCGGGAGGGCCGAGAGACCCAGTACTTC